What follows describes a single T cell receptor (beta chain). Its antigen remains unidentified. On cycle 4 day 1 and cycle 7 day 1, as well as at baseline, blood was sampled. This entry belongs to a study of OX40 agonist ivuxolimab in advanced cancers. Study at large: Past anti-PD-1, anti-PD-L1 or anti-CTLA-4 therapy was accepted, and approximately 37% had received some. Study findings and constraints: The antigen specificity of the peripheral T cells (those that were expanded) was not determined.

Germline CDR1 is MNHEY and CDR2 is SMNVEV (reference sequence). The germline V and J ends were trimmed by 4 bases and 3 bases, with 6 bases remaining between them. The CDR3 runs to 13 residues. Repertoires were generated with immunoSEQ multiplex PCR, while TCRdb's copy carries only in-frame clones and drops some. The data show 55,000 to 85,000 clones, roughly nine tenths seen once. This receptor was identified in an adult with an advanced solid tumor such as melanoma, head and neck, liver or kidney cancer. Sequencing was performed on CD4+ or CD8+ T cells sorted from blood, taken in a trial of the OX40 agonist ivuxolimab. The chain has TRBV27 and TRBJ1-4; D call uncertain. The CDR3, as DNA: TGTGCCAGCAGTTCATCGCCTAATGAAAAACTGTTTTTT. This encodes CASSSSPNEKLFF. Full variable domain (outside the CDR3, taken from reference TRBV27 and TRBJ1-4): EAQVTQNPRYLITVTGKKLTVTCSQNMNHEYMSWYRQDPGLGLRQIYYSMNVEVTDKGDVPEGYKVSRKEKRNFPLILESPSPNQTSLYFCASSSSPNEKLFFGSGTQLSVL.